Listed below are T cell receptor beta chains from one sample, sequenced in a study of blood T cells in healthy people across ages. TCRdb reprocessed the 5' RACE reads via MiXCR and lists one record per CDR3 protein. The sample gives about 1.8 million distinct CDR3 sequences, 40% to 55% of which show up once; more than 2% is in the top ten. Sequenced: blood. The source is a woman in her forties in good health. The CDR3 runs from the conserved cysteine through the conserved F or W. D genes are given only for firm matches. The size field is filled for only some rows; it gives once, few, many or a size class.

TRBV28	few	16	TRBJ1-2	TRBD1	CASSLSGEGQLYGYTF	TGTGCCAGCAGTTTATCGGGCGAGGGACAGCTCTATGGCTACACCTTC
TRBV29-1	many	11	TRBJ2-7	TRBD1	CSVGQGNEQYF	TGCAGCGTGGGACAGGGGAACGAGCAGTACTTC
TRBV6-2/TRBV6-3	once	17	TRBJ1-2	TRBD1	CASSYRTGPASNYGYTF	TGTGCCAGCAGTTACCGGACAGGGCCGGCTTCTAACTATGGCTACACCTTC
TRBV7-3	few	13	TRBJ1-5	-	CASSTTRGGPQHF	TGTGCCAGCAGCACCACCCGGGGAGGTCCCCAGCATTTT
TRBV20-1	-	16	TRBJ2-6	-	CSARSPGTSGANVLTF	TGCAGTGCTAGGTCCCCAGGGACCTCTGGGGCCAACGTCCTGACTTTC
TRBV28	once	15	TRBJ1-2	-	CASSSPRTAFYGYTF	TGTGCCAGCAGTTCCCCCAGGACAGCCTTCTATGGCTACACCTTC
TRBV29-1	few	13	TRBJ1-2	-	CSVETEGNYGYTF	TGCAGCGTTGAAACAGAGGGAAACTATGGCTACACCTTC
TRBV24-1	-	13	TRBJ1-2	-	CATSLDGDYGYTF	TGTGCCACCAGTCTAGACGGTGACTATGGCTACACCTTC
TRBV9	-	15	TRBJ2-3	-	CASSAFDRTTDTQYF	TGTGCCAGCAGCGCCTTCGACAGGACCACAGATACGCAGTATTTT
TRBV5-1	few	13	TRBJ2-7	-	CASSVDLGYEQYF	TGCGCCAGCAGCGTGGATTTAGGGTACGAGCAGTACTTC
TRBV29-1	-	16	TRBJ2-5	-	CSVVPSGGPRAETQYF	TGCAGCGTTGTACCTAGTGGCGGGCCGCGCGCTGAGACCCAGTACTTC
TRBV4-2	-	16	TRBJ2-5	-	CASSQDWNSNQETQYF	TGTGCCAGCAGCCAAGATTGGAATAGTAACCAAGAGACCCAGTACTTC
TRBV5-1	many	14	TRBJ2-5	TRBD1	CASSLGTGEETQYF	TGCGCCAGCAGCTTGGGGACAGGGGAAGAGACCCAGTACTTC
TRBV6-5	-	14	TRBJ2-7	TRBD1	CASRISGTGGEQYF	TGTGCCAGCAGAATAAGTGGGACAGGGGGCGAGCAGTACTTC
TRBV20-1	-	14	TRBJ2-7	-	CSAREGKKVYGQYF	TGCAGTGCTAGGGAGGGGAAGAAGGTCTACGGGCAGTACTTC
TRBV5-1	-	14	TRBJ2-1	-	CASSLPDWDNEQFF	TGCGCCAGCAGCTTGCCGGACTGGGACAATGAGCAGTTCTTC
TRBV6-5	-	15	TRBJ2-6	TRBD2	CASSRTSTGANVLTF	TGTGCCAGCAGTCGGACTAGCACTGGGGCCAACGTCCTGACTTTC
TRBV4-3	few	14	TRBJ2-7	-	CASSQDFKNYEQYF	TGCGCCAGCAGCCAAGATTTCAAGAACTACGAGCAGTACTTC
TRBV6-2/TRBV6-3	-	11	TRBJ2-1	-	CASSGWLEQFF	TGTGCCAGCAGCGGGTGGCTTGAGCAGTTCTTC
TRBV3-1	-	14	TRBJ1-2	-	CASSQGRGFYGYTF	TGTGCCAGCAGCCAAGGTCGGGGATTCTATGGCTACACCTTC
TRBV7-9	once	15	TRBJ1-6	TRBD1	CASSTKGAANSPLHF	TGTGCCAGCAGCACAAAGGGGGCTGCTAATTCACCCCTCCACTTT
TRBV5-5	-	14	TRBJ2-7	-	CASSPDTLRGEQYF	TGTGCCAGCAGCCCAGACACCCTCCGGGGGGAGCAGTACTTC
TRBV24-1	-	12	TRBJ2-5	-	CATSGNQETQYF	TGTGCCACCTCAGGGAACCAAGAGACCCAGTACTTC
TRBV27	few	15	TRBJ2-6	-	CASSQAHSGANVLTF	TGTGCCAGCAGTCAGGCTCACTCTGGGGCCAACGTCCTGACTTTC
TRBV14	-	15	TRBJ2-1	TRBD2	CASSQGRTSRNEQFF	TGTGCCAGCAGCCAAGGGAGGACTAGTAGGAATGAGCAGTTCTTC
TRBV24-1	-	13	TRBJ1-2	-	CATSPLDSYGYTF	TGTGCCACCAGTCCACTCGACTCATATGGCTACACCTTC
TRBV20-1	once	16	TRBJ2-3	TRBD1	CSARDPRDRVRDTQYF	TGCAGTGCTAGAGATCCCCGGGACAGGGTCCGCGATACGCAGTATTTT
TRBV12-3/TRBV12-4	-	15	TRBJ2-1	TRBD1	CASSRPGTGKSEQFF	TGTGCCAGCAGCCGGCCCGGGACAGGGAAGAGTGAGCAGTTCTTC
TRBV7-2	few	20	TRBJ2-1	TRBD2	CASSSYAVLAGGFYPNEQFF	TGTGCCAGCAGCTCCTACGCCGTCCTAGCGGGGGGCTTCTACCCCAATGAGCAGTTCTTC
TRBV6-2/TRBV6-3	-	13	TRBJ2-1	-	CASKEGGRNEQFF	TGTGCCAGCAAAGAGGGGGGGAGGAATGAGCAGTTCTTC
TRBV6-2/TRBV6-3	-	15	TRBJ2-1	-	CASSAPGRTYNEQFF	TGTGCCAGCAGTGCGCCGGGACGAACCTACAATGAGCAGTTCTTC
TRBV6-2/TRBV6-3	-	15	TRBJ2-3	-	CASSLGGTEADTQYF	TGTGCCAGCAGCCTGGGGGGGACAGAGGCAGATACGCAGTATTTT
TRBV6-2/TRBV6-3	-	19	TRBJ2-5	TRBD1	CASSSPRPGTGGIQETQYF	TGTGCCAGCAGTTCTCCAAGACCCGGGACAGGGGGCATCCAAGAGACCCAGTACTTC
TRBV4-2	-	16	TRBJ2-1	TRBD1	CASSRNRDSSYNEQFF	TGTGCCAGCAGCCGGAACCGGGACAGTTCGTACAATGAGCAGTTCTTC
TRBV12-3/TRBV12-4	-	15	TRBJ2-3	TRBD2	CASSSTSSGTDTQYF	TGTGCCAGCAGTTCGACTAGCTCCGGCACAGATACGCAGTATTTT
TRBV2	few	14	TRBJ2-1	-	CASSDTPGINEQFF	TGTGCCAGCAGTGATACCCCAGGGATCAATGAGCAGTTCTTC
TRBV7-4	few	15	TRBJ1-1	-	CASSSRGGENTEAFF	TGTGCCAGCAGCTCTCGCGGGGGGGAGAACACTGAAGCTTTCTTT
TRBV7-2	few	12	TRBJ1-6	-	CASRKGRSPLHF	TGTGCCAGCAGGAAAGGGCGATCACCCCTCCACTTT
TRBV5-1	-	14	TRBJ2-7	-	CASSVDSISYEQYF	TGCGCCAGCAGCGTGGACAGTATCTCCTACGAGCAGTACTTC
TRBV20-1	once	12	TRBJ2-5	-	CSARARVERQYF	TGCAGTGCTAGAGCCCGGGTGGAGCGGCAGTACTTC
TRBV20-1	few	13	TRBJ2-4	-	CSATPFAKNIQYF	TGCAGTGCGACGCCCTTCGCCAAAAACATTCAGTACTTC
TRBV4-2	-	16	TRBJ2-1	-	CASSVSDQGSYNEQFF	TGTGCCAGCAGCGTGAGTGACCAGGGATCCTACAATGAGCAGTTCTTC
TRBV6-6	once	13	TRBJ1-1	TRBD1	CTSSYQGGTEAFF	TGTACCAGCAGTTACCAGGGGGGCACTGAAGCTTTCTTT
TRBV5-1	-	16	TRBJ2-5	-	CASSLRFRGGGETQYF	TGCGCCAGCAGCTTGCGCTTCAGGGGAGGAGGAGAGACCCAGTACTTC
TRBV7-9	once	16	TRBJ2-5	TRBD1	CASRLDRDTRGETQYF	TGTGCCAGCAGGCTCGACAGGGATACGAGAGGCGAGACCCAGTACTTC
TRBV11-2	-	16	TRBJ2-3	-	CASSFAAGVVTDTQYF	TGTGCCAGCAGCTTCGCGGCAGGGGTTGTGACAGATACGCAGTATTTT
TRBV3-1	-	14	TRBJ1-2	-	CASSPNSRFYGYTF	TGTGCCAGCAGCCCGAACAGTCGATTCTATGGCTACACCTTC
TRBV2	-	15	TRBJ2-5	TRBD2	CASRQSGRTQETQYF	TGTGCCAGCAGGCAGAGCGGGAGGACTCAAGAGACCCAGTACTTC
TRBV7-9	few	15	TRBJ2-5	TRBD1	CASSVRDRESETQYF	TGTGCCAGCAGCGTCCGGGACAGGGAGTCGGAGACCCAGTACTTC
TRBV5-6	-	13	TRBJ1-6	TRBD1	CASSLPQGSPLHF	TGTGCCAGCAGCTTACCACAGGGGTCACCCCTCCACTTT
TRBV29-1	-	15	TRBJ2-5	-	CSVVVPVAHQETQYF	TGCAGCGTTGTCGTTCCAGTGGCGCACCAAGAGACCCAGTACTTC
TRBV7-6	once	14	TRBJ2-7	-	CASSPGTNTYEQYF	TGTGCCAGCAGCCCTGGGACAAATACCTACGAGCAGTACTTC
TRBV7-2	-	14	TRBJ2-2	-	CASSLVLNTGELFF	TGTGCCAGCAGCTTAGTACTGAACACCGGGGAGCTGTTTTTT